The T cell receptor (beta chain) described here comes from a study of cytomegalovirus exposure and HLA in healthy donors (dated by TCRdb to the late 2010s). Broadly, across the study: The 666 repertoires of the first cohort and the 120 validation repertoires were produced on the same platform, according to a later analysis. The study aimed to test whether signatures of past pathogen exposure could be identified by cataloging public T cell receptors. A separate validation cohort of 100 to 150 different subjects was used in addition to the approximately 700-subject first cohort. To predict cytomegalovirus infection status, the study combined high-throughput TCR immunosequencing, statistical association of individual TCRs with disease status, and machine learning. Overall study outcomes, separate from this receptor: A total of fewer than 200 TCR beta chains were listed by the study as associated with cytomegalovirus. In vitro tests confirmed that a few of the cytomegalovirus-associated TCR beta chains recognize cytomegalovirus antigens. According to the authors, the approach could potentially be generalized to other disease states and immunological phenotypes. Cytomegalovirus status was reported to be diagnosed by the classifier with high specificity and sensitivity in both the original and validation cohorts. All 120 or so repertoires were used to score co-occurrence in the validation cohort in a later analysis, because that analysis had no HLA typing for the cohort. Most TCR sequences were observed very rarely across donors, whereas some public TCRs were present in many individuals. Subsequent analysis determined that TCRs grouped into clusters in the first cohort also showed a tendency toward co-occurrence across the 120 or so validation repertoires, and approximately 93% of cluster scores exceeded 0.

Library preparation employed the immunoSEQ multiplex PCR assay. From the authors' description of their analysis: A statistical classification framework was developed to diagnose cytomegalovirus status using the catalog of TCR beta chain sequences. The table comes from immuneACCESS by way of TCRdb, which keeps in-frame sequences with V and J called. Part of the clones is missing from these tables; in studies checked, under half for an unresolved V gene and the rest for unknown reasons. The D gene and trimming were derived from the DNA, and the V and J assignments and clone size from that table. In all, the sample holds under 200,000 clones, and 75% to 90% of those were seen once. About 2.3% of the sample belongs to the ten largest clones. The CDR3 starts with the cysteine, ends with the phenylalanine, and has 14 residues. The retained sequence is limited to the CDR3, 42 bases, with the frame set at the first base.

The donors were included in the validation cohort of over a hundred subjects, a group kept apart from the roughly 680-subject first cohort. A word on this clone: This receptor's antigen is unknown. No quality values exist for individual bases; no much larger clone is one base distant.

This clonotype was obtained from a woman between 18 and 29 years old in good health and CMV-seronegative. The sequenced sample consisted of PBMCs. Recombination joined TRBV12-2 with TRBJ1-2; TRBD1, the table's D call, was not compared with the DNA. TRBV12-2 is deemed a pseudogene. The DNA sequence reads TGTGCAAGTCGCTTAAGACCAGGCAACTATGGCTACACCTTC. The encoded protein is CASRLRPGNYGYTF.